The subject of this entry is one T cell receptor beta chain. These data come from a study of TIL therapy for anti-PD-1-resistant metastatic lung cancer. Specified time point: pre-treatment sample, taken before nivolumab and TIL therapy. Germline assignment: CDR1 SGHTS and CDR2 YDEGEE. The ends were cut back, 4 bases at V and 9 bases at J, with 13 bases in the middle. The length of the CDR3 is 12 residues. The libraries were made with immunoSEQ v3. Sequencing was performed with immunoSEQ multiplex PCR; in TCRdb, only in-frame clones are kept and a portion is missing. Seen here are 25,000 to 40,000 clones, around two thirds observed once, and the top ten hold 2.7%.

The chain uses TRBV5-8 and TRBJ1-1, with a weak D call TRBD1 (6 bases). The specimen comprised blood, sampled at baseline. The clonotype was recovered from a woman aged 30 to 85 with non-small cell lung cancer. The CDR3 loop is CASSATGYQAFF. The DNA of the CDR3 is TGTGCCAGCAGCGCAACAGGGTATCAAGCTTTCTTT.